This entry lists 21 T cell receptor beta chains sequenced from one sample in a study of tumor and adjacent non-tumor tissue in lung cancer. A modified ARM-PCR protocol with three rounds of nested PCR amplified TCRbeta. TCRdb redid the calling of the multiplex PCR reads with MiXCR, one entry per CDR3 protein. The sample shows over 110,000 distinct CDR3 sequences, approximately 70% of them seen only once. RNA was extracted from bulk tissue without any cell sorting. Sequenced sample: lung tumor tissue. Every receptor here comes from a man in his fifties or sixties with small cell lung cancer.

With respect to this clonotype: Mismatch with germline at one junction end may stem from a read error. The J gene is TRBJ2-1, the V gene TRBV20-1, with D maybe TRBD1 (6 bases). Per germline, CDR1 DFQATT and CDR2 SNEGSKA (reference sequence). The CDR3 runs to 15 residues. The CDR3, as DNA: TGCGGTGTTAGAGGGGGTTCGGTCAGTATACATGATCAGTTCTTC. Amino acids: CGVRGGSVSIHDQFF.

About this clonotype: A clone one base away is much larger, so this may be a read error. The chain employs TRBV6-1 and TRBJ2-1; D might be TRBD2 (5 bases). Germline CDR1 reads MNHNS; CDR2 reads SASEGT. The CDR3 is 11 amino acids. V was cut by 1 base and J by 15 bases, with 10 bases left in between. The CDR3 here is CASSEGWRRFF. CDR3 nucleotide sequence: TGTGCCAGCAGTGAAGGCTGGAGGCGGTTCTTC.

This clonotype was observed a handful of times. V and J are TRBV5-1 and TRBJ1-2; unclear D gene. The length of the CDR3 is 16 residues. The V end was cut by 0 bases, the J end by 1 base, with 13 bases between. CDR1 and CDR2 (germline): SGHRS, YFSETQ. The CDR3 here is CASSLDPGSVNYGYTF. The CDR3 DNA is TGCGCCAGCAGCTTGGATCCCGGATCCGTTAACTATGGCTACACCTTC.

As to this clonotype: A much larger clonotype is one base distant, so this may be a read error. The CDR3 DNA reads as TGTGCCAGCAGCGGATACCGGGGCAGCTCCTACAATGAGCAGTTCTTC. Translating gives CASSGYRGSSYNEQFF. The chain is built from TRBV7-9 and TRBJ2-1; perhaps D is TRBD1 or TRBD2 (5 bases each). The CDR3 consists of 16 residues. The germline V and J ends were trimmed by 5 bases and 0 bases, with 14 bases remaining between them. CDR1 and CDR2 from the germline V gene are SEHNR and FQNEAQ (reference sequence).

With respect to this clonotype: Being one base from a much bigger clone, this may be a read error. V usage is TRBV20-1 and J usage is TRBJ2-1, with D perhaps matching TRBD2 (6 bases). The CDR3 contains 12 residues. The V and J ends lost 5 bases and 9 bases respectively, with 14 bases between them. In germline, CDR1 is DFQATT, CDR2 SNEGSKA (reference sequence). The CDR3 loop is CSALLATIEQFF. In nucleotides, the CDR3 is TGCAGTGCTTTACTAGCCACCATTGAGCAGTTCTTC.

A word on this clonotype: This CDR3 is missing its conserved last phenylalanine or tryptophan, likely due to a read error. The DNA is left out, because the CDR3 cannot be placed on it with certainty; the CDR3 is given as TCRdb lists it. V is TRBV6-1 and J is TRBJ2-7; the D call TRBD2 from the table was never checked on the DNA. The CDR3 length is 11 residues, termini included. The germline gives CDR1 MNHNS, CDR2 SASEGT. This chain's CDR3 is CASSGSGSSAL.

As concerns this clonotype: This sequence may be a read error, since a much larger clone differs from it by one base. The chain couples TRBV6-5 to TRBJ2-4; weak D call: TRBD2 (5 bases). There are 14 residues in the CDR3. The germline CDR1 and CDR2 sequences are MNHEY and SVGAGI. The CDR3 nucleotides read TGTGCCAGCAGTTACTCGAGGGCCAAAAACATTCAGAACTTC. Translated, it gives CASSYSRAKNIQNF.

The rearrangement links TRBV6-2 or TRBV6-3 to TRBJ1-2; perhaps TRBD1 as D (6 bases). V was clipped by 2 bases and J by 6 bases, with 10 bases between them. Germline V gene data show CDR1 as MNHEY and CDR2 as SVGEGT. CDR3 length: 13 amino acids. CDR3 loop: CASSYNRVHGYTF. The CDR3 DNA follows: TGTGCCAGCAGTTACAACAGGGTACATGGCTACACCTTC.

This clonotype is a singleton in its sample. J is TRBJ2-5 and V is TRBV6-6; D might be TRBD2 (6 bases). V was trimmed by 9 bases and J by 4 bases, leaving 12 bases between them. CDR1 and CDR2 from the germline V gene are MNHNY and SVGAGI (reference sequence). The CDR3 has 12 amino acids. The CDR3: CARTGVGETQYF. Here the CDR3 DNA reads TGTGCCAGAACGGGAGTGGGAGAGACCCAGTACTTC.

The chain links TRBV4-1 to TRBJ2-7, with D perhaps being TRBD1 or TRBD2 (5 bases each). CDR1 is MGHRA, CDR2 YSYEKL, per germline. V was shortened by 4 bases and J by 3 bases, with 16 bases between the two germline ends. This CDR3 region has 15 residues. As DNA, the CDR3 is TGCGCCAGCAGCCGCCTCTATCGGGGCGACTACGAGCAGTACTTC. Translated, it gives CASSRLYRGDYEQYF.

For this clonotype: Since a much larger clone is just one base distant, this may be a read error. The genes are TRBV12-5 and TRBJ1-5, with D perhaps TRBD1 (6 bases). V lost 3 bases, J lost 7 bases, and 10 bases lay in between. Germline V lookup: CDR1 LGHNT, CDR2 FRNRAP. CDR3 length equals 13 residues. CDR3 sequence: CASGFGGDQPQHF. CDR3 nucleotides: TGTGCTAGTGGTTTCGGGGGCGACCAGCCCCAGCATTTT. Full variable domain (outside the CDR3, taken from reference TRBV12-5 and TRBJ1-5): DARVTQTPRHKVTEMGQEVTMRCQPILGHNTVFWYRQTMMQGLELLAYFRNRAPLDDSGMPKDRFSAEMPDATLATLKIQPSEPRDSAVYFCASGFGGDQPQHFGDGTRLSIL.

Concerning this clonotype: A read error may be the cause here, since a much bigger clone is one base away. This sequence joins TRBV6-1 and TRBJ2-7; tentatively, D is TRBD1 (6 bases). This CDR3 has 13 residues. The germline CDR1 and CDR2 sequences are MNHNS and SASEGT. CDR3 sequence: CVSSAPGTLEQYF. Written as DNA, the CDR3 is TGTGTCAGCAGTGCCCCCGGGACACTCGAGCAGTACTTC.

The CDR3 sequence is CASISATNEKLFF. DNA for the CDR3: TGTGCCAGCATAAGTGCAACTAATGAAAAACTGTTTTTT. The V call is TRBV16, the J call TRBJ1-4; no definite D call. This CDR3 region has 13 residues. V gave up 7 bases and J gave up 0 bases, with 6 bases separating them. The germline V gene encodes CDR1 KGHSY and CDR2 FQNENV.

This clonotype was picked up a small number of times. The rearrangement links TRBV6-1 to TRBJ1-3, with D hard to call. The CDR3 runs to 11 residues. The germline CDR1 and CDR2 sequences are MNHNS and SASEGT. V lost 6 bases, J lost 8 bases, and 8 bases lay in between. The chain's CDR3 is CASRREDTIYF. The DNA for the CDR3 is TGTGCCAGCAGACGAGAAGACACCATATATTTT.

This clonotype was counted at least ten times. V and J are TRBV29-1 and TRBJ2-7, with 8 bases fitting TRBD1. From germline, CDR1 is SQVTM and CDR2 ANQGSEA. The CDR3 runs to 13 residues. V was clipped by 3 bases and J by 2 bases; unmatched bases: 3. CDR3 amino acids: CSVDGQGTYEQYF. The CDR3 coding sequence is TGCAGCGTTGACGGACAGGGTACCTACGAGCAGTACTTC.

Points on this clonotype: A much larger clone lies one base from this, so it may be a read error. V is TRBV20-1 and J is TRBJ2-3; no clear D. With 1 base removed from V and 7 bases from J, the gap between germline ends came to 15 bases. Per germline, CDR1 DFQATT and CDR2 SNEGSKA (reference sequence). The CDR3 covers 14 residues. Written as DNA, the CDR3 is TGCAGTGCTAGAGCGGCTCGCTTAGGGAATACGCAGTATTTT. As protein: CSARAARLGNTQYF.

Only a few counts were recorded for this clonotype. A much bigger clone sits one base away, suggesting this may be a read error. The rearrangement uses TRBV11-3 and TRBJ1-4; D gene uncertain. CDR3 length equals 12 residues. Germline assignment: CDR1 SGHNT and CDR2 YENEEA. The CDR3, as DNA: TGTGCCAGCAGCTCCCAAAATGAAGAACTGTTTTTT. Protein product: CASSSQNEELFF.

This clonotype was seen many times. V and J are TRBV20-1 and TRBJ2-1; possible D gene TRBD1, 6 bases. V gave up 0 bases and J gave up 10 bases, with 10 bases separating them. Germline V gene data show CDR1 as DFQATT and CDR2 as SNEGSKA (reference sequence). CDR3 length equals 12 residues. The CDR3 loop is CSARELQGEQFF. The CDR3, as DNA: TGCAGTGCTAGAGAGTTACAGGGCGAGCAGTTCTTC.

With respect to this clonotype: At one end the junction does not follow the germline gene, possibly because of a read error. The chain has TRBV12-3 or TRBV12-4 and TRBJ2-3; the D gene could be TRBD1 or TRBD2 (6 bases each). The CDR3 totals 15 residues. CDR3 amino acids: CASGTSLGGTNTQYF. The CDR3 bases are TGTGCCAGCGGCACGTCCCTGGGGGGCACAAATACGCAGTATTTT.

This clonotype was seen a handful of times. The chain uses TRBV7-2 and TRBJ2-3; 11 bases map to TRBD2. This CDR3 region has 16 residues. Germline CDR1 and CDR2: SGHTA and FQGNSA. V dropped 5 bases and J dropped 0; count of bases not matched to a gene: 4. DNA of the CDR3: TGTGCCAGCAGCACGGGGACTAGCGGAAGCACAGATACGCAGTATTTT. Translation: CASSTGTSGSTDTQYF.

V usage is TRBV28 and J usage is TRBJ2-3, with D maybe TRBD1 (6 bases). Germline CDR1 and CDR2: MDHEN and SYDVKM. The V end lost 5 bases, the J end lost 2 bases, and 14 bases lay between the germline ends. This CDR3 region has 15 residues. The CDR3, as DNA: TGTGCCAGCAGTGGCGCTAGGGGGTACACAGATACGCAGTATTTT. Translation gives CASSGARGYTDTQYF.